This T cell receptor beta chain was documented in a study of T cell repertoires in cytomegalovirus infection. TCRdb re-called the reads with MiXCR, one entry per CDR3 protein. The table lists about 130,000 distinct CDR3 sequences, roughly a quarter of them singletons. This clonotype has ten or more counts. Its antigen is not identified. One end of the junction does not line up with germline, which may come from a read error. The V gene's germline CDR1 is SGHTA and CDR2 FQGNSA. The CDR3 has 14 residues. Sequences were obtained from PBMCs, sequenced either directly or after in vitro stimulation (not recorded which). The TCR was taken from a human donor in good health (CMV status not recorded). Some clones in this sample may be carry-over from other donors' samples. The rearrangement joins TRBV7-2 to TRBJ1-1; no firm D call. CDR3 in DNA: TGTGCCAGCGGCTTTAACGGAGTGAACACTGAAGCTTTCTTT. It yields the protein CASGFNGVNTEAFF. The full variable domain, with the rest looked up from reference TRBV7-2 and TRBJ1-1, is GAGVSQSPSNKVTEKGKDVELRCDPISGHTALYWYRQSLGQGLEFLIYFQGNSAPDKSGLPSDRFSAERTGGSVSTLTIQRTQQEDSAVYLCASGFNGVNTEAFFGQGTRLTVV.